This TCR beta chain was profiled in a study of Graves' ophthalmopathy and Graves' hyperthyroidism. This clonotype was counted a few times. Its antigen is unknown. General observations from the study: From stable hyperthyroidism, ophthalmopathy was separated by a 13-signature model with approximately 90% sensitivity and approximately 81% specificity.

RNA transcripts yielded amplified TCR beta CDR3 regions. A first-round RT-PCR used HTBI primers, followed by a second-round multiplex PCR. TCRdb analysed the multiplex PCR reads with MiXCR anew, one entry per CDR3 protein. The repertoire consists of over a million distinct CDR3 sequences, with about 36% occurring once and the leading ten covering more than 9.5%. CDR1 and CDR2 (germline): DFQATT, SNEGSKA (reference sequence). V was trimmed by 2 bases and J by 7 bases, leaving 9 bases between them. The CDR3 is made up of 13 amino acids. Lactation, pregnancy, uncontrolled infections and other autoimmune diseases were all grounds for excluding patients.

The sample comprised peripheral blood or thyroid tissue (not recorded which). The chain combines TRBV20-1 with TRBJ1-6, with D perhaps TRBD1 (5 bases). The TCR comes from an adult man with Graves' hyperthyroidism. The chain's CDR3 is CSARRGSNSPLHF. The CDR3 nucleotides read TGCAGTGCTAGACGGGGCTCCAATTCACCCCTCCACTTT.